This T cell receptor beta chain was retrieved from a study of Graves' ophthalmopathy and Graves' hyperthyroidism. Study details: Peripheral blood was gathered at the point of initial diagnosis, before any treatment started.

Germline loops: CDR1 SEHNR, CDR2 FQNEAQ (reference sequence). CDR3 length: 18 amino acids. Trimming removed 1 base from V and 4 bases from J, with 22 bases in between. RNA transcripts served as template for amplifying TCR beta CDR3 sequences. First-round RT-PCR employed HTBI primers, with a second-round multiplex PCR after it. TCRdb processed the multiplex PCR reads anew with MiXCR; each CDR3 protein has one entry. The sample shows 740,000 or so distinct CDR3 sequences, around 40% of them seen only once. All donors with ophthalmopathy were recorded as having moderate-to-severe activity, CAS ≥3, NOSPECS ≥4 and a duration under 3 months. Establishment of the diagnosis relied upon clinical symptoms, serum thyroxine, TRAb, thyroid ultrasound and orbital computed tomography.

The rearrangement uses TRBV7-9 and TRBJ1-2; tentatively, D is TRBD1 (5 bases). Sequencing was done on a sample of peripheral blood. The sequence came from an adult man with Graves' ophthalmopathy. CDR3 coding DNA: TGTGCCAGCAGCTTAGGGGCCCGGGGCAGAAATATTGGCTATGGCTACACCTTC. Translation: CASSLGARGRNIGYGYTF.